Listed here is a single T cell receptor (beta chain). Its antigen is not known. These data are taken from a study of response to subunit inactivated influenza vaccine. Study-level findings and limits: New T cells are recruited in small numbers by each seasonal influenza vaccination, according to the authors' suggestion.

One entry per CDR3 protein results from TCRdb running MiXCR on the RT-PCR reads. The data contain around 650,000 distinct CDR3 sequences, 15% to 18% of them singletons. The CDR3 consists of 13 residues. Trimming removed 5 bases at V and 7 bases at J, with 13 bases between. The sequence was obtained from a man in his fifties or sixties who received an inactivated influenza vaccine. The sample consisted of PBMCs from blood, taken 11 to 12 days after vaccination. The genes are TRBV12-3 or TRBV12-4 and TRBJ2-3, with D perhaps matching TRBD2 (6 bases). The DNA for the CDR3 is TGTGCCAGCAGTGTTTGGGGGGAGAATACGCAGTATTTT. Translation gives CASSVWGENTQYF.